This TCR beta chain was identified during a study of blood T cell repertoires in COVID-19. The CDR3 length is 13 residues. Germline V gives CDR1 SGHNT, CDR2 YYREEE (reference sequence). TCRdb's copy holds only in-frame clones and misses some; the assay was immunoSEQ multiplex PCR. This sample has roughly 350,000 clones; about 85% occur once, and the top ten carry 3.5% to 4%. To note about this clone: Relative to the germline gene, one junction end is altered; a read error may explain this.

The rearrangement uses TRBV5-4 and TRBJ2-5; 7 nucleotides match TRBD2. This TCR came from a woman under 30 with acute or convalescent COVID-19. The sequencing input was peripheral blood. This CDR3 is CASSLGLQETQYF. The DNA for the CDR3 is TGTGCCAGCAGTTTGGGACTACAAGAGACCCAGTACTTC. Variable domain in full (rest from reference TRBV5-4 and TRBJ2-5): ETGVTQSPTHLIKTRGQQVTLRCSSQSGHNTVSWYQQALGQGPQFIFQYYREEENGRGNFPPRFSGLQFPNYSSELNVNALELDDSALYLCASSLGLQETQYFGPGTRLLVL.